Presented here are 25 T cell receptor beta chains from one specimen sequenced in a study of control samples from healthy donors and cancer patients. Repertoires were generated with immunoSEQ multiplex PCR, while TCRdb's copy carries only in-frame clones and drops some. The sample holds about 110,000 clones; around 89% are singletons and the top ten take approximately 18%. The sample taken for sequencing was blood. All receptors come from a woman in her forties or fifties in good health.

The chain is built from TRBV29-1 and TRBJ2-7; D ambiguous. V was cut by 1 base and J by 2 bases, with 9 bases left in between. In germline, CDR1 is SQVTM, CDR2 ANQGSEA. This CDR3 is built from 13 residues. The CDR3 DNA sequence: TGCAGCGTTGAAGTACCAGACCCCTACGAGCAGTACTTC. This sequence encodes CSVEVPDPYEQYF.

V gene TRBV30 combines with J gene TRBJ2-1, with TRBD2 identical over 11 bases. The germline V gene encodes CDR1 GTSNPN and CDR2 SVGIG (reference sequence). J gave up 7 bases and V 5 bases, and 7 bases lay outside the gene matches. CDR3 size: 14 residues. The CDR3 coding sequence is TGTGCCTGGGTTCCCACTAGCGGGAGAAATGAGCAGTTCTTC. The encoded protein is CAWVPTSGRNEQFF.

Only one count was recorded for this clone. This chain uses TRBV6-5 with TRBJ1-1; D is uncertain. The V end lost 0 bases, the J end lost 1 base, and 9 bases lay between the germline ends. The CDR3 totals 15 residues. Germline-derived CDR1 and CDR2 are MNHEY and SVGAGI. CDR3 in amino acids: CASSYSSNGNTEAFF. The CDR3 coding sequence is TGTGCCAGCAGTTACTCGTCCAATGGGAACACTGAAGCTTTCTTT.

This chain joins TRBV21-1 and TRBJ1-5. TRBV21-1 is a known pseudogene. The CDR3 contains 16 residues. DNA for the CDR3: TGTGCCAGCAGCAAAGATGGTAGCCGGGGTTTTCAGCCCCAGCATTTT. Protein product: CASSKDGSRGFQPQHF.

The V and J genes are TRBV5-1 and TRBJ2-5; TRBD2 agrees at 8 bases. This CDR3 is built from 17 residues. Germline V gene data show CDR1 as SGHRS and CDR2 as YFSETQ. The junction had 15 bases not matched to a gene; V was cut back by 6 bases and J by 2 bases. CDR3 region: CASNPLTGGAGQETQYF. In DNA, the CDR3 is TGCGCCAGCAACCCATTGACCGGGGGGGCCGGGCAAGAGACCCAGTACTTC.

The rearrangement uses TRBV24-1 and TRBJ2-1; D remains ambiguous. Germline CDR1 and CDR2: KGHDR and SFDVKD. This CDR3 is built from 15 residues. V lost 4 bases, J lost 8 bases, and 17 bases lay in between. CDR3 sequence reads: CATSEPTAPADEQFF. The CDR3 bases are TGTGCCACCAGTGAACCTACAGCTCCCGCCGATGAGCAGTTCTTC.

The chain recombines TRBV3-1 (or the pseudogene TRBV3-2) with TRBJ2-7; D unclear. Germline CDR1 is LGHDT and CDR2 is YNNKEL (reference sequence). Trimming pared 6 bases from V and 5 bases from J, leaving 11 bases between. This CDR3 has 12 residues. CDR3 coding DNA: TGTGCCAGCAGGTCTCTATCCAACGAGCAGTACTTC. This translates into CASRSLSNEQYF.

CDR3 sequence: CASSPSSGQTEAFF. The CDR3 DNA is TGTGCCAGCTCACCCTCGTCAGGTCAAACTGAAGCTTTCTTT. The rearrangement links TRBV18 to TRBJ1-1; no definite D call. V shed 3 bases and J shed 5 bases, with 13 bases lying between them. Germline lookup yields CDR1 KGHSH and CDR2 LQKENI. The CDR3 consists of 14 residues.

This clone showed up just a few times. V and J are TRBV11-2 and TRBJ2-7; D might be TRBD1 (6 bases). V lost 5 bases, J lost 4 bases, and 12 bases lay in between. Germline V gene data show CDR1 as SGHAT and CDR2 as FQNNGV. This CDR3 spans 13 amino acids. CDR3 amino acids: CASSRQGRYEQYV. In DNA, the CDR3 is TGTGCCAGCAGCCGCCAGGGGAGATACGAGCAGTACGTC.

V and J are TRBV7-9 and TRBJ2-1; 7 positions agree with TRBD2. Germline CDR1 SEHNR, CDR2 FQNEAQ (reference sequence). J gave up 7 bases and V 11 bases, and 11 bases lay outside the gene matches. This CDR3 is 13 amino acids long. The CDR3 DNA sequence: TGTGCCCTCCCTAGCGGCATTATTAATGAGCAGTTCTTC. This translates into CALPSGIINEQFF. Variable domain in full (rest from reference TRBV7-9 and TRBJ2-1): DTGVSQNPRHKITKRGQNVTFRCDPISEHNRLYWYRQTLGQGPEFLTYFQNEAQLEKSRLLSDRFSAERPKGSFSTLEIQRTEQGDSAMYLCALPSGIINEQFFGPGTRLTVL.

The J gene is TRBJ2-5, the V gene TRBV10-1; D could derive from TRBD1 or TRBD2 (5 bases each). CDR1 and CDR2 from the germline V gene are WNHNN and SYGVQD (reference sequence). Trimming removed 0 bases from V and 5 bases from J, with 16 bases in between. The CDR3 loop spans 16 amino acids. The CDR3 spells CASSESSWGSGETQYF. DNA of the CDR3: TGCGCCAGCAGTGAGTCCTCTTGGGGGTCTGGGGAGACCCAGTACTTC.

The rearrangement uses TRBV9 and TRBJ2-1; no firm D call. Germline assignment: CDR1 SGDLS and CDR2 YYNGEE. The CDR3 totals 12 residues. V shed 3 bases and J shed 9 bases, with 10 bases lying between them. The CDR3: CASSAWIGEQFF. The DNA for the CDR3 is TGTGCCAGCAGCGCTTGGATCGGTGAGCAGTTCTTC.

The rearrangement joins TRBV2 to TRBJ1-1, with 9 bases lining up with TRBD1. The CDR3 length is 15 residues. Losses at the gene ends were 0 bases for V and 3 bases for J; bases not matched to a gene: 2. Per germline, CDR1 SNHLY and CDR2 FYNNEI. CDR3 in amino acids: CASSEARTGDTEAFF. The CDR3 region has the DNA TGTGCCAGCAGTGAAGCGAGGACAGGGGACACTGAAGCTTTCTTT.

About this clone itself: The junction departs from the called germline gene at one end, perhaps through a read error. V is TRBV3-1 (or the pseudogene TRBV3-2) and J is TRBJ2-1; 8 positions agree with TRBD2. The CDR3 spans 15 residues. Germline V gene sequence: CDR1 LGHDT, CDR2 YNNKEL (reference sequence). DNA for the CDR3: TGTGCCAGCAGCCAATTCCCCGAGATTGGACTAGCTGGGGTCTTC. Translation: CASSQFPEIGLAGVF.

To note about this clone: The junction differs from germline at one of its ends, possibly a read error. The genes are TRBV28 and TRBJ2-1; no clear D. Per germline, CDR1 MDHEN and CDR2 SYDVKM. The CDR3 covers 14 residues. CDR3 amino acids: CASSFSSGYNGQFF. The CDR3 DNA reads as TGTGCCAGCAGTTTTTCGTCCGGGTACAATGGGCAGTTCTTC. Filled out from reference TRBV28 and TRBJ2-1, the complete variable domain reads DVKVTQSSRYLVKRTGEKVFLECVQDMDHENMFWYRQDPGLGLRLIYFSYDVKMKEKGDIPEGYSVSREKKERFSLILESASTNQTSMYLCASSFSSGYNGQFFGPGTRLTVL.

This rearrangement joins TRBV7-2 to TRBJ2-3; D remains ambiguous. Deletions cut 4 bases from V and 8 bases from J, with 10 bases between. The length of the CDR3 is 12 residues. In germline, CDR1 is SGHTA, CDR2 FQGNSA. CDR3 nucleotide sequence: TGTGCCAGCAGCTCACCGTCTCCTACGCAGTATTTT. Amino acid sequence: CASSSPSPTQYF.

The chain is built from TRBV21-1 and TRBJ1-2; the table names TRBD1, a call not compared with the DNA. TRBV21-1 counts as a pseudogene. This CDR3 contains 15 residues. This CDR3 is CASTRRAQEFHGYTF. The CDR3 coding sequence is TGTGCCAGCACCCGTCGCGCACAGGAGTTTCATGGCTACACCTTC.

In this sample, this clone turned up once. The gene calls are TRBV7-2 and TRBJ1-5; 7 nucleotides match TRBD1. Trimming cost V 5 bases and J 0 bases; bases outside gene matches: 10. The germline gives CDR1 SGHTA, CDR2 FQGNSA. This CDR3 region has 17 residues. The CDR3 reads CASSAQTGSYSNQPQHF. The CDR3 coding sequence is TGTGCCAGCAGCGCCCAGACAGGGTCCTATAGCAATCAGCCCCAGCATTTT.

The chain has TRBV20-1 and TRBJ2-5, with TRBD1 as a possible D gene (5 bases). The V end lost 2 bases, the J end lost 6 bases, and 7 bases lay between the germline ends. From germline, CDR1 is DFQATT and CDR2 SNEGSKA (reference sequence). The CDR3 is made up of 11 amino acids. CDR3 nucleotide sequence: TGCAGTGCTAGAAGGGGCCAGACCCAGTACTTC. It is translated as CSARRGQTQYF.

The chain combines TRBV4-1 with TRBJ1-2, with D perhaps matching TRBD1 (5 bases). The CDR3 contains 15 residues. Germline V gives CDR1 MGHRA, CDR2 YSYEKL. The V end was cut by 4 bases, the J end by 4 bases, with 16 bases between. CDR3 sequence: CASSPRAAGSYGYTF. DNA for the CDR3: TGCGCCAGCAGCCCCCGAGCGGCAGGGAGCTATGGCTACACCTTC.

The rearrangement joins TRBV7-9 to TRBJ1-4; 11 nucleotides match TRBD1. Looked up from germline, CDR1 is SEHNR and CDR2 is FQNEAQ (reference sequence). The CDR3 spans 15 residues. With V trimmed by 5 bases and J by 8 bases, 7 bases remained unmatched. The chain's CDR3 is CASSLFGTGGEKLFF. DNA of the CDR3: TGTGCCAGCAGCCTCTTCGGGACAGGGGGGGAAAAACTGTTTTTT.

The V and J genes are TRBV4-2 and TRBJ2-3; 11 positions agree with TRBD2. J was trimmed by 6 bases and V by 4 bases; bases with no gene match: 15. This CDR3 is 18 amino acids long. The germline CDR1 and CDR2 sequences are LGHNA and YNFKEQ. CDR3 DNA: TGTGCCAGCAGCCCCGCCGGGTTTAGCGGGGGGGCAGGTGATACGCAGTATTTT. Translated, it gives CASSPAGFSGGAGDTQYF.

This chain joins TRBV5-6 and TRBJ1-2, with D perhaps TRBD1 (6 bases). Trimming cost V 1 base and J 5 bases, with 12 bases left between them. Looked up from germline, CDR1 is SGHDT and CDR2 is YYEEEE. The CDR3 spans 14 residues. CDR3 amino acids: CASSLPGVLYGYTF. The CDR3 DNA reads as TGTGCCAGCAGCTTGCCAGGGGTTCTGTATGGCTACACCTTC. The complete variable domain, with remaining parts taken from reference TRBV5-6 and TRBJ1-2, reads DAGVTQSPTHLIKTRGQQVTLRCSPKSGHDTVSWYQQALGQGPQFIFQYYEEEERQRGNFPDRFSGHQFPNYSSELNVNALLLGDSALYLCASSLPGVLYGYTFGSGTRLTVV.

The chain recombines TRBV7-9 with TRBJ1-1; D gene uncertain. This CDR3 region has 19 residues. Germline V CDR1 and CDR2: SEHNR, FQNEAQ (reference sequence). The V end lost 3 bases, the J end lost 2 bases, and 25 bases lay between the germline ends. The CDR3 nucleotides read TGTGCCAGCAGCTTCCCCACCATCAGGCAACTGAAAGTCAACACTGAAGCTTTCTTT. Encoded protein: CASSFPTIRQLKVNTEAFF.

V gene TRBV5-6 combines with J gene TRBJ2-5, with 9 bases lining up with TRBD1. CDR3 length equals 14 residues. The germline CDR1 and CDR2 sequences are SGHDT and YYEEEE. Losses at the gene ends were 3 bases for V and 5 bases for J; bases not matched to a gene: 5. The CDR3 region has the DNA TGTGCCAGCAGCTGGGGACAGGGCTATGAGACCCAGTACTTC. This sequence encodes CASSWGQGYETQYF.